A selection of T cell receptor beta chains follows, all from one sample in a study of memory CD8 T cells in hepatitis C reinfection. TCRdb's table, derived via immunoSEQ multiplex PCR, lists solely in-frame clones and lacks some. The sample comprises over 45,000 clones, 89% of which are singletons, and around 1% rests with the top ten. The sequencing input was naive CD8+ T cells sorted from blood. These receptors were collected from a man between 18 and 29 years old with hepatitis C virus infection. The CDR3 runs from the conserved cysteine through the conserved F or W. The D gene is left open where the match is weak. Not all rows give a size; the values are once, few, many and, for expanded clones, a class.

>.|.|TRBV27|16|TRBJ2-3
CASTPRRSASTDTQYF
TGTGCCAGCACCCCAAGACGCAGCGCAAGCACAGATACGCAGTATTTT
>TRBD2|.|TRBV4-1|15|TRBJ2-3
CASSPSGDQTDTQYF
TGCGCCAGCAGCCCCAGCGGGGATCAGACAGATACGCAGTATTTT
>.|few|TRBV12-5|14|TRBJ1-4
CASGFDTINEKLFF
TGTGCTAGTGGTTTTGATACAATTAATGAAAAACTGTTTTTT
>.|.|TRBV5-6|13|TRBJ2-7
CASSFDGVNEQYF
TGTGCCAGCAGCTTCGATGGAGTCAACGAGCAGTACTTC
>TRBD2|.|TRBV28|16|TRBJ2-7
CASRRGLAGLSYEQYF
TGTGCCAGCAGGCGGGGACTAGCGGGGCTGTCCTACGAGCAGTACTTC
>TRBD1|.|TRBV6-6|13|TRBJ2-1
CASIGTGESEQFF
TGTGCCAGCATTGGGACAGGCGAAAGTGAGCAGTTCTTC
>TRBD2|.|TRBV12-5|16|TRBJ2-3
CASGLPLAGGGNTQYF
TGTGCTAGTGGTTTGCCGCTAGCGGGGGGTGGGAATACGCAGTATTTT
>TRBD2|.|TRBV7-9|16|TRBJ2-1
CASSLQRAGRNNEQFF
TGTGCCAGCAGCTTACAGCGAGCGGGAAGGAACAATGAGCAGTTCTTC
>.|.|TRBV19|15|TRBJ1-1
CASSMGGRGNTEAFF
TGTGCCAGTAGTATGGGGGGGCGGGGGAACACTGAAGCTTTCTTT
>.|.|TRBV6-1|16|TRBJ2-1
CASSASGGGASNEQFF
TGTGCCAGCAGTGCTTCGGGTGGCGGGGCTAGCAATGAGCAGTTCTTC
>.|once|TRBV2|12|TRBJ2-7
CASTRGAYEQYF
TGTGCCAGCACCCGGGGAGCCTACGAGCAGTACTTC
>.|few|TRBV10-3|12|TRBJ2-2
CAILRDTGELFF
TGTGCCATCTTGAGGGACACCGGGGAGCTGTTTTTT
>.|.|TRBV5-4|13|TRBJ2-1
CASKADSYNEQFF
TGTGCCAGCAAAGCGGACTCCTACAATGAGCAGTTCTTC
>TRBD1|few|TRBV4-1|14|TRBJ1-1
CASSPRTGASEAFF
TGCGCCAGCAGCCCCCGGACAGGGGCCTCTGAAGCTTTCTTT
>.|.|TRBV30|15|TRBJ2-1
CAWGSRGGGMLKQFF
TGTGCCTGGGGGAGTCGGGGAGGGGGGATGTTGAAGCAGTTCTTC
>.|.|TRBV13|15|TRBJ1-1
CASSSTPTGNTEAFF
TGTGCCAGCAGCTCGACCCCGACAGGGAACACTGAAGCTTTCTTT
>TRBD1|once|TRBV30|13|TRBJ2-2
CAWSSTGAGELFF
TGTGCCTGGAGTTCCACAGGGGCCGGGGAGCTGTTTTTT
>.|.|TRBV5-4|14|TRBJ2-2
CASRGGHDTGELFF
TGTGCCAGCAGAGGGGGACACGACACCGGGGAGCTGTTTTTT
>.|.|TRBV4-1|17|TRBJ2-5
CASSQRTGSLSEETQYF
TGCGCCAGCAGCCAGCGCACCGGGTCCCTTTCGGAGGAGACCCAGTACTTC
>.|.|TRBV4-1|16|TRBJ2-3
CASSQVVRDRTDTQYF
TGCGCCAGCAGCCAAGTTGTGCGGGACCGCACAGATACGCAGTATTTT
>.|.|TRBV4-3|13|TRBJ2-3
CASSQGEGGTQYF
TGCGCCAGCAGCCAAGGAGAGGGAGGTACGCAGTATTTT
>.|once|TRBV29-1|15|TRBJ2-5
CSVVEVGDTQETQYF
TGCAGCGTTGTAGAAGTCGGGGACACACAAGAGACCCAGTACTTC
>TRBD1|.|TRBV11-2|15|TRBJ1-5
CASSPGTGYHQPQHF
TGTGCCAGCAGCCCAGGGACAGGGTATCATCAGCCCCAGCATTTT
>.|.|TRBV7-9|12|TRBJ2-1
CASSLPGNEQFF
TGTGCCAGCAGCCTCCCGGGAAATGAGCAGTTCTTC
>TRBD2|once|TRBV12-5|16|TRBJ2-1
CASGFELSGRANEQFF
TGTGCTAGTGGTTTTGAGCTTAGCGGGAGGGCCAATGAGCAGTTCTTC
>.|.|TRBV7-9|16|TRBJ1-4
CASSSQTRGANEKLFF
TGTGCCAGCAGCTCACAAACACGGGGAGCTAATGAAAAACTGTTTTTT
>TRBD1|.|TRBV5-4|15|TRBJ2-1
CASSVPGTGDNEQFF
TGTGCCAGCAGCGTTCCCGGGACAGGCGACAATGAGCAGTTCTTC
>.|.|TRBV2|16|TRBJ1-2
CASSEAGGAAGYGYTF
TGTGCCAGCAGTGAAGCTGGTGGGGCGGCTGGTTATGGCTACACCTTC
>TRBD1|.|TRBV14|14|TRBJ1-2
CASSENLQGDGYTF
TGTGCCAGCAGCGAGAACTTACAGGGGGACGGCTACACCTTC
>TRBD2|.|TRBV10-3|14|TRBJ2-1
CAISTRLADNEQFF
TGTGCCATCAGTACCCGACTAGCAGACAATGAGCAGTTCTTC
>TRBD2|.|TRBV7-9|16|TRBJ2-7
CASSLLTSGNPYEQYF
TGTGCCAGCAGCTTACTGACTAGCGGGAACCCCTACGAGCAGTACTTC
>.|.|TRBV30|18|TRBJ1-6
CAWSVHLGAGVYNSPLHF
TGTGCCTGGAGTGTACATCTGGGAGCAGGAGTCTATAATTCACCCCTCCACTTT
>.|.|TRBV14|18|TRBJ2-3
CASSLARAGQTSTDTQYF
TGTGCCAGCAGCTTAGCGAGGGCGGGTCAGACTAGCACAGATACGCAGTATTTT
>.|.|TRBV9|15|TRBJ1-5
CASSVDRDSNQPQHF
TGTGCCAGCAGCGTAGACAGGGATAGCAATCAGCCCCAGCATTTT
>.|.|TRBV4-2|15|TRBJ2-7
CASSQDPTGNYEQYF
TGTGCCAGCAGCCAAGATCCTACAGGGAATTACGAGCAGTACTTC
>.|.|TRBV9|18|TRBJ2-3
CASSPTPATLGGTDTQYF
TGTGCCAGCAGCCCCACCCCGGCGACCCTGGGCGGCACAGATACGCAGTATTTT
>.|.|TRBV7-9|14|TRBJ2-7
CASSPDLGAYEQYF
TGTGCCAGCAGCCCAGACCTGGGGGCATACGAGCAGTACTTC
>.|.|TRBV5-1|16|TRBJ1-2
CASSKQTDSSDYGYTF
TGCGCCAGCAGCAAACAGACGGACAGTAGTGACTATGGCTACACCTTC
>.|.|TRBV4-2|15|TRBJ2-1
CASSQRYLSVNEQFF
TGTGCCAGCAGCCAACGATACCTTAGCGTCAATGAGCAGTTCTTC
>.|.|TRBV7-9|12|TRBJ1-2
CASSSDYYGYTF
TGTGCCAGCAGTTCTGACTACTATGGCTACACCTTC
>TRBD2|once|TRBV7-6|16|TRBJ2-5
CASSLASSGSWETQYF
TGTGCCAGCAGCTTAGCGTCTAGCGGGAGTTGGGAGACCCAGTACTTC
>.|once|TRBV7-9|13|TRBJ2-1
CASSFIGVDEQFF
TGTGCCAGCAGCTTCATAGGGGTCGATGAGCAGTTCTTC
>TRBD2|.|TRBV4-1|18|TRBJ2-3
CASSDGTSGGFLTDTQYF
TGCGCCAGCAGCGATGGGACTAGCGGGGGTTTCCTCACAGATACGCAGTATTTT
>.|once|TRBV10-3|17|TRBJ1-3
CAISQSGSLDSGNTIYF
TGTGCCATCAGTCAATCTGGCAGTCTCGACTCTGGAAACACCATATATTTT
>TRBD1|.|TRBV6-5|15|TRBJ2-1
CASSSTGGGYNEQFF
TGTGCCAGCAGTTCTACAGGGGGTGGGTACAATGAGCAGTTCTTC
>.|.|TRBV19|13|TRBJ1-1
CASSVDLTTEAFF
TGTGCCAGTAGTGTAGATCTAACCACTGAAGCTTTCTTT
>.|.|TRBV11-2|11|TRBJ2-3
CASSTADTQYF
TGTGCCAGCAGCACCGCGGATACGCAGTATTTT
>TRBD2|.|TRBV7-9|17|TRBJ2-3
CASSLGLAGASTDTQYF
TGTGCCAGCAGCCTAGGTCTAGCGGGAGCAAGCACAGATACGCAGTATTTT
>TRBD1|.|TRBV14|13|TRBJ2-5
CAGSQTGVVTQYF
TGTGCCGGCAGCCAGACAGGGGTGGTGACCCAGTACTTC
>.|.|TRBV7-9|15|TRBJ1-3
CASSLERAGSDTIYF
TGTGCCAGCAGCTTAGAGAGGGCCGGGAGTGACACCATATATTTT
>.|.|TRBV12-5|14|TRBJ2-3
CASDAGERPDTQYF
TGTGCTAGTGATGCCGGGGAGCGACCGGATACGCAGTATTTT